This TCR beta chain comes out of a study of T cells in tuberculosis. Study observations and caveats: Smaller distances to GMM-specific TCRs suggested their expansion in active tuberculosis. Active tuberculosis cases were adults; controls were adolescents.

Unsorted cryopreserved PBMC were sequenced, averaging around 100,000 T cells per clinical donor. The CDR3 is 11 residues long. Germline V lookup: CDR1 DFQATT, CDR2 SNEGSKA (reference sequence). The germline V and J ends were trimmed by 3 bases and 5 bases, with 8 bases remaining between them. Profiled with immunoSEQ multiplex PCR; TCRdb holds only in-frame clones, not every one. The sample consists of around 35,000 clones, 94% of them appearing once. This clone was observed once. Its antigen is unidentified. V is TRBV20-1 and J is TRBJ2-7, with TRBD1 as a possible D gene (5 bases). The sequenced sample was PBMCs. The source is a donor between 10 and 35 years old with latent tuberculosis or without tuberculosis infection. Some clones in this sample may be carry-over from other donors' samples. CDR3 DNA sequence: TGCAGTGCTAGTACCAGGGACGAGCAGTACTTC. Translation: CSASTRDEQYF.